One T cell receptor (beta chain) is described in this entry. Its antigen is not identified. The sample belongs to a study of shared clonotypes between healthy human individuals. Points from the study as a whole: Clonotypes which were not shared had lower generation probabilities than clonotypes that all four donors shared.

Profiling relied on immunoSEQ multiplex PCR, and the TCRdb table lists in-frame clones only, not all of them. The sample has roughly 2.5 million clones; 85% to 95% are singletons. This CDR3 has 17 amino acids. Germline V gives CDR1 SGHRS, CDR2 YFSETQ. Trimming cost V 4 bases and J 0 bases, with 20 bases left between them. Specimen: naive CD4+ T cells sorted from blood. This sample's subset: CD45RA+ positively selected. This clonotype was sampled from a man younger than 35 in good health. The genes are TRBV5-1 and TRBJ2-7; TRBD2 is a possible D gene (5 bases). DNA of the CDR3: TGCGCCAGCAGCCTACAGCAACCGGGGTCTAGCTCCTACGAGCAGTACTTC. Translated, it gives CASSLQQPGSSSYEQYF.